Below, 20 T cell receptor beta chains from the same sample are listed, as sequenced in a study of shared clonotypes between healthy human individuals (dated by TCRdb to 2018 to 2021). The library was obtained by the immunoSEQ multiplex PCR assay. TCRdb limited this immuneACCESS table to in-frame rearrangements with V and J called. A share of clones is missing; checked studies link under half to unresolved V genes, and the rest is unexplained. This sample has roughly 2.5 million clones in its table, and over 85% of those were observed once. Roughly 0.13% of the sample rests with the top ten. Specimen: naive CD4+ T cells sorted from blood. The sample's cell subset or site label, decoded: CD45RA+ positively selected. These receptors all stem from a man between 18 and 35 years old in good health.

The genes are TRBV19 and TRBJ2-4; 8 bases are shared with TRBD1. Germline CDR1 reads LNHDA; CDR2 reads SQIVND (reference sequence). This CDR3 region has 16 residues. V gave up 3 bases and J gave up 0 bases; unmatched junction bases: 4. CDR3 region: CASSIRDRLAKNIQYF. The DNA for the CDR3 is TGTGCCAGTAGTATCAGGGACAGGCTAGCCAAAAACATTCAGTACTTC.

V and J are TRBV6-5 and TRBJ1-1, with D unresolved. Per germline, CDR1 MNHEY and CDR2 SVGAGI. With 5 bases removed from V and 4 bases from J, the gap between germline ends came to 17 bases. This CDR3 spans 15 amino acids. The CDR3 region is CASSPLYKVGTEAFF. CDR3 DNA: TGTGCCAGCAGTCCCCTCTACAAGGTCGGCACTGAAGCTTTCTTT.

Remarks on this clone: This sample also contains other DNA sequences that code for the same CDR3. The V gene is TRBV5-1, the J gene TRBJ2-3; 13 nucleotides line up with TRBD2. The ends lost 3 bases at V and 3 bases at J; junction bases unmatched: 4. Germline CDR1 and CDR2: SGHRS and YFSETQ. The CDR3 sequence is 16 residues long. The CDR3, as DNA: TGCGCCAGCAGCTCTAGGACTAGCGGGAGTACAGATACGCAGTATTTT. Protein: CASSSRTSGSTDTQYF.

The chain carries TRBV2 and TRBJ2-3; the D is unclear. Per the germline V gene, CDR1 is SNHLY and CDR2 is FYNNEI. This CDR3 is built from 15 residues. V lost 4 bases and J 4 bases, leaving 15 bases between the germline ends. CDR3 amino acids: CASSVFLGGPDTQYF. The CDR3 DNA reads as TGTGCCAGCAGTGTCTTCCTAGGCGGCCCAGATACGCAGTATTTT.

This clone has only one observation. V usage is TRBV7-2 and J usage is TRBJ1-1, with D perhaps matching TRBD1 (6 bases). The CDR3 length is 13 residues. Trimming pared 5 bases from V and 3 bases from J, leaving 10 bases between. Germline lookup yields CDR1 SGHTA and CDR2 FQGNSA. As DNA, the CDR3 is TGTGCCAGCAGCATGAGGGGGGACACTGAAGCTTTCTTT. It codes for CASSMRGDTEAFF.

This clone has a single count. The rearrangement links TRBV14 to TRBJ2-1; a weak D match, TRBD2 (6 bases). The CDR3 runs to 17 residues. Germline V gene data show CDR1 as SGHDN and CDR2 as FVKESK. The V and J ends lost 0 bases and 7 bases respectively, with 19 bases between them. Written as DNA, the CDR3 is TGTGCCAGCAGCCAAGATATCCCTTGGGGGGTCGAGAATGAGCAGTTCTTC. Protein sequence: CASSQDIPWGVENEQFF.

CDR3 DNA: TGTGCCAGCAGTTCGCTGGGCAGCCAAGAGACCCAGTACTTC. As protein: CASSSLGSQETQYF. The V gene is TRBV27, the J gene TRBJ2-5; no clear D gene. Germline V CDR1 and CDR2: MNHEY, SMNVEV (reference sequence). Trimming removed 4 bases from V and 1 base from J, with 10 bases in between. There are 14 residues in the CDR3.

V usage is TRBV5-1 and J usage is TRBJ2-6, with 7 bases matching TRBD2. V lost 0 bases, J lost 1 base, and 10 bases stayed unmatched. CDR3 size: 19 residues. In germline, CDR1 is SGHRS, CDR2 YFSETQ. CDR3 bases: TGCGCCAGCAGCTTGGGCGGGGCGGGAGTAATATCTGGGGCCAACGTCCTGACTTTC. Protein product: CASSLGGAGVISGANVLTF.

This clone was detected only a few times. The rearrangement uses TRBV30 and TRBJ1-5; the D gene is possibly TRBD1 (5 bases). V lost 2 bases and J 3 bases, leaving 11 bases between the germline ends. This CDR3 has 14 residues. CDR1 and CDR2 from the germline V gene are GTSNPN and SVGIG (reference sequence). The CDR3 nucleotides read TGTGCCTGGAGTTCAGGGAGGGACAATCAGCCCCAGCATTTT. This sequence encodes CAWSSGRDNQPQHF.

The genes are TRBV28 and TRBJ2-5; 13 positions match TRBD2. J lost 5 bases, V lost 2 bases, and 11 bases had no gene match. The CDR3 contains 18 residues. Looked up from germline, CDR1 is MDHEN and CDR2 is SYDVKM. The CDR3 coding sequence is TGTGCCAGCAGTTTAGTTGGAACTAGCGGGGGGGCACGGGAGACCCAGTACTTC. Translation: CASSLVGTSGGARETQYF.

The chain uses TRBV10-3 and TRBJ2-7; possible D gene TRBD1, 7 bases. CDR1 and CDR2 (germline): ENHRY, SYGVKD. CDR3 length: 16 amino acids. V lost 5 bases to trimming and J lost 6 bases, with 23 bases between them. CDR3: CAISSGGGPTIGEQYF. In nucleotides, the CDR3 is TGTGCCATCAGTTCAGGAGGGGGCCCTACTATTGGCGAGCAGTACTTC.

This clone has a handful of counts. The chain has TRBV7-9 and TRBJ1-6; no reliable D call. The CDR3 runs to 14 residues. Germline CDR1 and CDR2: SEHNR and FQNEAQ (reference sequence). The V end was cut by 6 bases, the J end by 8 bases, with 14 bases between. In nucleotides, the CDR3 is TGTGCCAGCAGGAAACTCGAAAAGTATTCACCCCTCCACTTT. This encodes CASRKLEKYSPLHF.

This CDR3 is CASSPGTSVNIQYF. CDR3 bases: TGTGCCAGCAGTCCGGGGACTAGCGTAAACATTCAGTACTTC. The chain has TRBV2 and TRBJ2-4; the match to TRBD2 covers 10 bases. The CDR3 is 14 amino acids. V lost 5 bases to trimming and J lost 6 bases; unmatched junction nucleotides: 4. Germline V gene sequence: CDR1 SNHLY, CDR2 FYNNEI.

About this clone itself: Other DNA sequences in this specimen translate into the identical CDR3. V is TRBV9 and J is TRBJ1-5; 7 bases align to TRBD1. This CDR3 is built from 14 residues. Germline V gives CDR1 SGDLS, CDR2 YYNGEE. Losses at the gene ends were 3 bases for V and 3 bases for J; bases not matched to a gene: 3. The CDR3: CASSAGQSNQPQHF. The CDR3 nucleotides are TGTGCCAGCAGCGCGGGACAGTCCAATCAGCCCCAGCATTTT. Full variable domain (missing parts from reference TRBV9 and TRBJ1-5): DSGVTQTPKHLITATGQRVTLRCSPRSGDLSVYWYQQSLDQGLQFLIQYYNGEERAKGNILERFSAQQFPDLHSELNLSSLELGDSALYFCASSAGQSNQPQHFGDGTRLSIL.

Concerning this clone: Other nucleotide sequences from this sample produce the same CDR3. CDR3 residues: CASSLEPVSGNTIYF. The CDR3 DNA is TGCGCCAGCAGCTTGGAACCAGTCTCTGGAAACACCATATATTTT. The chain recombines TRBV5-1 with TRBJ1-3, with unresolved D. The CDR3 sequence is 15 residues long. CDR1 and CDR2 (germline): SGHRS, YFSETQ. V gave up 0 bases and J gave up 0 bases, with 7 bases separating them.

V gene TRBV7-9 combines with J gene TRBJ2-5; TRBD1 matches 8 bases. The CDR3 is 17 residues long. V lost 4 bases and J lost 5; bases outside the gene matches: 15. Germline V gene data show CDR1 as SEHNR and CDR2 as FQNEAQ (reference sequence). The CDR3 loop is CASSSRTGSRIEETQYF. In DNA form, the CDR3 reads TGTGCCAGCAGCTCTCGGACAGGGAGTAGGATTGAGGAGACCCAGTACTTC.

CDR3 sequence reads: CASRRSSGDNEQFF. The DNA of the CDR3 is TGTGCCAGCCGCCGTTCTAGCGGGGACAATGAGCAGTTCTTC. The chain joins TRBV27 to TRBJ2-1, with 9 bases that match TRBD2. Germline CDR1 MNHEY, CDR2 SMNVEV (reference sequence). The J segment lost 5 bases and the V segment lost 8 bases, leaving 7 bases of the junction unmatched. This CDR3 spans 14 amino acids.

This clone appeared once. The genes are TRBV14 and TRBJ2-2, with 7 bases fitting TRBD1. Germline V gives CDR1 SGHDN, CDR2 FVKESK. Trimming at V came to 5 bases and at J to 5 bases, leaving 11 bases not matched to a gene. The CDR3 length is 16 residues. CDR3 in DNA: TGTGCCAGCAGCATGACGAGGGACAGACTTACCGGGGAGCTGTTTTTT. Amino acid sequence: CASSMTRDRLTGELFF.

The J gene is TRBJ2-7, the V gene TRBV14; 8 positions match TRBD2. Trimming cost V 0 bases and J 1 base; bases outside gene matches: 11. The CDR3 has 18 residues. Per germline, CDR1 SGHDN and CDR2 FVKESK. The CDR3 coding sequence is TGTGCCAGCAGCCAAGATTCAAGGAGCGGGAGATATTCCTACGAGCAGTACTTC. Protein: CASSQDSRSGRYSYEQYF. Based on the CDR3 plus reference TRBV14 and TRBJ2-7, the full variable domain is EAGVTQFPSHSVIEKGQTVTLRCDPISGHDNLYWYRRVMGKEIKFLLHFVKESKQDESGMPNNRFLAERTGGTYSTLKVQPAELEDSGVYFCASSQDSRSGRYSYEQYFGPGTRLTVT.

The genes are TRBV12-5 and TRBJ1-1; perhaps TRBD1 as D (6 bases). The germline V gene encodes CDR1 LGHNT and CDR2 FRNRAP. The CDR3 totals 12 residues. Trimming cost V 6 bases and J 4 bases, with 9 bases left between them. The CDR3 DNA reads TGTGCTAGTGGACAGGGTGGCACTGAAGCTTTCTTT. This sequence encodes CASGQGGTEAFF.